This TCR beta chain is drawn from a study of lymphopenia after photon versus proton radiotherapy. Overall study results and limits: After lymphocyte nadir, photon-treated repertoires showed oligoclonal expansion, especially CD8+ Temra. Relative stability marked proton patients; photon patients lost diversity and naive cells. Larger post-nadir TCR diversity loss correlated inversely with survival in deceased patients.

The CDR3 is 13 residues long. The germline gives CDR1 SGHVS, CDR2 FQNEAQ. With V trimmed by 7 bases and J by 5 bases, 5 bases remained unmatched. Only in-frame clones appear in the TCRdb table, and some are missing; sequencing was by immunoSEQ multiplex PCR. The sample yields more than 25,000 clones, roughly four fifths seen once. As regards this clone: Its antigen is unidentified.

This chain links TRBV7-8 with TRBJ2-5; 9 bases map to TRBD1. This receptor was taken from a woman aged 50 to 60 with pancreatic cancer. This specimen was peripheral blood, taken from a patient treated with photon-based radiotherapy. The CDR3 DNA sequence: TGTGCCAGCACCACAGGGGGCTGGGAGACCCAGTACTTC. Its translation: CASTTGGWETQYF.